The TCR beta chain under discussion was sequenced for a study of OX40 agonist ivuxolimab in advanced cancers. Background on the study: Those enrolled were 80% to 85% male, with a mean age of around 55 years and ages from 23 to 79.

This clone was seen just once. Any history of autoimmune disease or systemic immunosuppression disqualified patients. V lost 6 bases and J lost 3, with 11 bases in between. Germline CDR1 is LNHDA and CDR2 is SQIVND (reference sequence). The CDR3 spans 13 residues. The data were produced by immunoSEQ multiplex PCR, yet TCRdb's version contains in-frame clones alone and is incomplete. Counted here are 60,000 or so clones, 82% occurring once; the ten biggest clones make up approximately 0.56%. The TCR comes from an adult with an advanced solid tumor such as melanoma, head and neck, liver or kidney cancer. The chain carries TRBV19 and TRBJ1-2, with D uncertain. Sample: CD4+ or CD8+ T cells sorted from blood, taken in a trial of the OX40 agonist ivuxolimab. The DNA of the CDR3 is TGTGCCAGTAGGCTCGACAAGGACTATGGCTACACCTTC. It yields the protein CASRLDKDYGYTF.